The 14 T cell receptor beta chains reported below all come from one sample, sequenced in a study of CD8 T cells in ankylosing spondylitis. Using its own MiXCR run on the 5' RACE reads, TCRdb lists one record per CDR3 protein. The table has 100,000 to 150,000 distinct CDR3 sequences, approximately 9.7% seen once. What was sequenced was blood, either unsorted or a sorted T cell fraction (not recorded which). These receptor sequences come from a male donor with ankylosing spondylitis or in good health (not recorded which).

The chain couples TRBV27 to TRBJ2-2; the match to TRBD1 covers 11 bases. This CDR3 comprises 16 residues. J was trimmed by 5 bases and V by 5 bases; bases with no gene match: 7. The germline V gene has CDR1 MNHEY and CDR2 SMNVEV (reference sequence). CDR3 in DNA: TGTGCCAGCAGTCACGGACAGGGGGCGGATACCGGGGAGCTGTTTTTT. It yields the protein CASSHGQGADTGELFF.

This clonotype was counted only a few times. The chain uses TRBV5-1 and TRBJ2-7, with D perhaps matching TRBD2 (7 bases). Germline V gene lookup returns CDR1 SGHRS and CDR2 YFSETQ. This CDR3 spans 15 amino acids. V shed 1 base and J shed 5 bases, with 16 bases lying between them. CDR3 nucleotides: TGCGCCAGCAGCTTGAGGGGGGGATGGTCGGACGAGCAGTACTTC. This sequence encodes CASSLRGGWSDEQYF.

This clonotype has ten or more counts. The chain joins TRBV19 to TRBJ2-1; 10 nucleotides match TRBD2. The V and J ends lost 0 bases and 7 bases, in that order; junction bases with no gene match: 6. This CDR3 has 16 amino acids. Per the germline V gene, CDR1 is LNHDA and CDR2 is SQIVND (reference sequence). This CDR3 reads CASSIDPAGGRNEQFF. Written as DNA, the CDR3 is TGTGCCAGTAGTATAGATCCAGCGGGAGGGAGAAATGAGCAGTTCTTC.

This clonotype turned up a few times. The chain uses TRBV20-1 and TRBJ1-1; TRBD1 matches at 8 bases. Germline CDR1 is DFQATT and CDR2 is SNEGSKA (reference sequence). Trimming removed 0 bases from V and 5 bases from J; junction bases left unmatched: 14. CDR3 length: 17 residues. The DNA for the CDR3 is TGCAGTGCTAGAGATTTTGGACAGGGTACGAGGGTGACTGAAGCTTTCTTT. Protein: CSARDFGQGTRVTEAFF.

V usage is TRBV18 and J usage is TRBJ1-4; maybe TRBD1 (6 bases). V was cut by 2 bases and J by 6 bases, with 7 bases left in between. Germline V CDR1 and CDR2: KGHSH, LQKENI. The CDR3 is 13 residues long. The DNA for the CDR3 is TGTGCCAGCTCACCAGAGGGGGATGAAAAACTGTTTTTT. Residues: CASSPEGDEKLFF.

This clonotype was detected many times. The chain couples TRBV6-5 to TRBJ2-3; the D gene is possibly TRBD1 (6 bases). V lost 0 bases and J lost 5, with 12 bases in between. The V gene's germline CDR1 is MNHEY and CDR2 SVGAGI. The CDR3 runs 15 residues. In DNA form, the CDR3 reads TGTGCCAGCAGTTACTCCAACGAAGGGGGAGATACGCAGTATTTT. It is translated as CASSYSNEGGDTQYF.

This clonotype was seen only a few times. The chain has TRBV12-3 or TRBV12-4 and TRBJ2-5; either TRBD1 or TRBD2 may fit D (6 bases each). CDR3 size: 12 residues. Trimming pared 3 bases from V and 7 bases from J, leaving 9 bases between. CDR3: CASSFGGGTQYF. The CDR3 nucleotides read TGTGCCAGCAGTTTCGGAGGGGGGACCCAGTACTTC.

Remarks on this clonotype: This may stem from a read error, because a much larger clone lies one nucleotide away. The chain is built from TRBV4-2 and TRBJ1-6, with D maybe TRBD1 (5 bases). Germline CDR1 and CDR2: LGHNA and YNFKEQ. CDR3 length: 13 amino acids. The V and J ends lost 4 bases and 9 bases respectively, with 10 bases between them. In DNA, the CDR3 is TGTGCCAGCAGCCTCAACAGGAGTTCACCCCTCCACTTT. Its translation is CASSLNRSSPLHF.

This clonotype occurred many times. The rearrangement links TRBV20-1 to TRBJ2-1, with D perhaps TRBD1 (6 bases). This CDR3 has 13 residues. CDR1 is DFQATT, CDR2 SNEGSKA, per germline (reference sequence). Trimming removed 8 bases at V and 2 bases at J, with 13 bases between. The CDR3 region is CSTRDTAYNEQFF. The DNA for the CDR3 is TGCAGTACCCGGGACACCGCCTACAATGAGCAGTTCTTC.

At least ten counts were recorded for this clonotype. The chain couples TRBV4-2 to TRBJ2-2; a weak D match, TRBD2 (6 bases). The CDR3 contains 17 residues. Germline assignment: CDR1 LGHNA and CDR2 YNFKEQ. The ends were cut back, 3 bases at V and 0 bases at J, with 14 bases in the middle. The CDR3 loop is CASSQDSGDANTGELFF. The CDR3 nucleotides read TGTGCCAGCAGCCAGGATAGCGGAGACGCGAACACCGGGGAGCTGTTTTTT.

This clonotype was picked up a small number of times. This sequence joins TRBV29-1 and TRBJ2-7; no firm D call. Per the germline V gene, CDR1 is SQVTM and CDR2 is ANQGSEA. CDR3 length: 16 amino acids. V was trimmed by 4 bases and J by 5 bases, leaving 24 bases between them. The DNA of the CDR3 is TGCAGCGTTGGAACTATGATGGGGAAAGTGTTTAACGAGCAGTACTTC. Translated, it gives CSVGTMMGKVFNEQYF.

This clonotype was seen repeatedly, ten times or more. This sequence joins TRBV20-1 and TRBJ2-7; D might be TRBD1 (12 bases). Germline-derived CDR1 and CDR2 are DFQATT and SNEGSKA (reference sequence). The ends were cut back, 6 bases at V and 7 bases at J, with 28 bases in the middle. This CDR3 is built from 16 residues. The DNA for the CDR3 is TGCAGTGCAGGGGACAGGGGGCGACTAGCGGGAAGTGAGCAGTACTTC. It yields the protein CSAGDRGRLAGSEQYF.

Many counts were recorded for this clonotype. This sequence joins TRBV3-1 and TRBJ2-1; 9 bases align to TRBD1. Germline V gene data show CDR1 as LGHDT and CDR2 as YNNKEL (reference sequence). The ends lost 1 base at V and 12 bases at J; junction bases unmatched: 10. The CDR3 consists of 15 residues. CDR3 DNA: TGTGCCAGCAGCCAAGGAAGGACAGGGGCGCAACGGCAGTTCTTC. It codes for CASSQGRTGAQRQFF.

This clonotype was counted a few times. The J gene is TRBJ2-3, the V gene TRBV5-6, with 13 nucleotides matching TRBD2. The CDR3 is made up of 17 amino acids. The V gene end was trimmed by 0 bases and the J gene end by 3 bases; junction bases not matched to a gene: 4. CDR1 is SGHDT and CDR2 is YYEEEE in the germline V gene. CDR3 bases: TGTGCCAGCAGCTTGGGAGGACTAGCGGGAGTAACAGATACGCAGTATTTT. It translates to CASSLGGLAGVTDTQYF.